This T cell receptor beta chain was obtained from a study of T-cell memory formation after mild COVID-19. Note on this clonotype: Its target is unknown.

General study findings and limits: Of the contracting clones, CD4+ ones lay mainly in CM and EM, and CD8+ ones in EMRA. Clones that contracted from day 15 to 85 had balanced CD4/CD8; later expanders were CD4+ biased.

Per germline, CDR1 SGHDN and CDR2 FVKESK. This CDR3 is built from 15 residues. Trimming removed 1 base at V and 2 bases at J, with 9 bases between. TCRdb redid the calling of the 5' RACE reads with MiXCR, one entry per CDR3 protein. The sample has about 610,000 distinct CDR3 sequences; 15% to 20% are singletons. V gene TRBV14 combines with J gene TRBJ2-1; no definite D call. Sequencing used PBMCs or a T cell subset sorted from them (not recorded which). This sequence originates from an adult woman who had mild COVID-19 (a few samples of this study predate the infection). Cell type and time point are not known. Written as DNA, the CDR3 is TGTGCCAGCAGCCAAGGTCACAGCCCCTACAATGAGCAGTTCTTC. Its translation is CASSQGHSPYNEQFF.